This T cell receptor (beta chain) was identified during a study of blood T cell repertoires in COVID-19. Study-level background: Whether acute or convalescent, the COVID-19 samples came from the United States, Italy and Spain.

V trimming: 5 bases; J trimming: 3 bases; junction bases outside the gene matches: 10. The CDR3 contains 16 residues. The germline V gene has CDR1 SGHKS and CDR2 YYEKEE (reference sequence). Here immunoSEQ multiplex PCR was the method, and the copy in TCRdb shows in-frame clones only, minus some. In the table there are around 200,000 clones, roughly nine tenths of which are singletons. Sequenced: peripheral blood. The chain carries TRBV5-5 and TRBJ1-5, with 8 bases fitting TRBD1. The receptor was derived from a woman aged 50 to 60 with acute or convalescent COVID-19. The CDR3 DNA reads TGTGCCAGCAGTGCACAGGGGGTGTTCCCCAATCAGCCCCAGCATTTT. Its translation is CASSAQGVFPNQPQHF.